Described below is a single T cell receptor beta chain sequence and its context. Germline lookup yields CDR1 SGHRS and CDR2 YFSETQ. The CDR3 spans 20 residues. V lost 0 bases, J lost 10 bases, and 21 bases stayed unmatched. This sample was taken from a study of blood T cell repertoires in COVID-19. The method was immunoSEQ multiplex PCR; TCRdb's version includes in-frame clones alone and lacks a portion of them. The table has 45,000 to 65,000 clones, 90% seen once. This sequence joins TRBV5-1 and TRBJ2-1; 11 bases are shared with TRBD2. This receptor was taken from an elderly woman with acute or convalescent COVID-19. Sequenced input: peripheral blood. The CDR3 DNA sequence: TGCGCCAGCAGCTTGGCCGGACAGGCTACTAGCGGGAGTTCACTTAGGGAGCAGTTCTTC. Its protein product is CASSLAGQATSGSSLREQFF.